Listed below are T cell receptor beta chains from one sample, sequenced in a study of OX40 agonist ivuxolimab in advanced cancers. Sequencing used immunoSEQ multiplex PCR; TCRdb keeps in-frame clones, though not all of them. The sample records 40,000 to 60,000 clones, 79% being singletons. Specimen: CD4+ or CD8+ T cells sorted from blood, collected in a trial of the OX40 agonist ivuxolimab. These TCRs come from an adult with an advanced solid tumor such as melanoma, head and neck, liver or kidney cancer. CDR3s include the opening cysteine and the closing phenylalanine or tryptophan. A D gene is named only where the DNA matches it firmly. The size field is filled for only some rows; it gives once, few, many or a size class.

DNA	CDR3	V	J	D	size
TGCGCCAGCAGCTTGTGGCAGGGTAGAGTCATCCCTGAAGCTTTCTTT	CASSLWQGRVIPEAFF	TRBV5-1	TRBJ1-1	.	.
TGTGCCATCAGCACCGACGGGAGGGACACTGAAGCTTTCTTT	CAISTDGRDTEAFF	TRBV10-3	TRBJ1-1	.	.
TGTGCCTGGAGCCGCCAGACGGCGAACACTGAAGCTTTCTTT	CAWSRQTANTEAFF	TRBV30	TRBJ1-1	.	.
TGTGCCAGCACCCAAACCGGGACCCGGGATTCACCCCTCCACTTT	CASTQTGTRDSPLHF	TRBV5-8	TRBJ1-6	.	.
TGCGCCAGCAGCTTTGGGCAGGTTTATAGCACAGATACGCAGTATTTT	CASSFGQVYSTDTQYF	TRBV5-1	TRBJ2-3	.	.
TGTGCCAGCAGCTTTAAACTCTCGGGACGCACTGAAGCTTTCTTT	CASSFKLSGRTEAFF	TRBV5-6	TRBJ1-1	.	.
TGCGCCAGCAGCCCTGACAGGATCGGTGAAAAACTGTTTTTT	CASSPDRIGEKLFF	TRBV5-1	TRBJ1-4	.	.
TGTGCCAGCAGCTTCTACGGGCCGAATCAGCCCCAGCATTTT	CASSFYGPNQPQHF	TRBV7-2	TRBJ1-5	.	.
TGTGCCAGTAGCCCGGGAACTGAAGCTTTCTTT	CASSPGTEAFF	TRBV19	TRBJ1-1	.	.
TGCGCCAGCAGCCAAGATTTCGGGCAGCCCCAGCATTTT	CASSQDFGQPQHF	TRBV4-3	TRBJ1-5	.	.
TGTGCCAGCAGCTTGGTCGGGCGTTCGGGAGATACGCAGTATTTT	CASSLVGRSGDTQYF	TRBV5-4	TRBJ2-3	.	.
TGTGCCAGCAGCCCTACTAACTCTGGGGCCAACGTCCTGACTTTC	CASSPTNSGANVLTF	TRBV7-2	TRBJ2-6	.	.
TGTGCCAGCAGTGAAGGGTTGGGAAGAACCAGTGAGCAGTTCTTC	CASSEGLGRTSEQFF	TRBV2	TRBJ2-1	.	.
TGTGCCAGCAGTGACAGGGTTGATGGCTACACCTTC	CASSDRVDGYTF	TRBV7-2	TRBJ1-2	TRBD1	.
TGTGCCAGCAGGGTCGCTGGGGGGAACTATGGCTACACCTTC	CASRVAGGNYGYTF	TRBV27	TRBJ1-2	.	.
TGTGCCAGCAGCTTAGTTACCTTAGCAGGAGGGAGCTCCTACGAGCAGTACTTC	CASSLVTLAGGSSYEQYF	TRBV7-6	TRBJ2-7	.	.
TGTGCCTGGCACCCGACAGGGGGTGGGAACACCATATATTTT	CAWHPTGGGNTIYF	TRBV30	TRBJ1-3	TRBD1	.
TGTGCCAGCAGTGATTTCGATTCTGGAAACACCATATATTTT	CASSDFDSGNTIYF	TRBV6-1	TRBJ1-3	.	.
TGTGCCTGGAGTTCCGCTAGCGGTACCTACGAGCAGTACTTC	CAWSSASGTYEQYF	TRBV30	TRBJ2-7	TRBD2	.
TGTGCCTGGAGTCCAGAGTCTTCGATGGGCTACACCTTC	CAWSPESSMGYTF	TRBV30	TRBJ1-2	.	once
TGTGCCAGCAGCTTAGCTGGGACAGCCCTTAGCAATCAGCCCCAGCATTTT	CASSLAGTALSNQPQHF	TRBV7-8	TRBJ1-5	TRBD1	.
TGCGCCAGCAGCTTATCGGGGACCCTTGATGAGCAGTTCTTC	CASSLSGTLDEQFF	TRBV5-1	TRBJ2-1	.	.
TGTGCCAGCAGCCCCGGTCTAGGGGCGAACACTGAAGCTTTCTTT	CASSPGLGANTEAFF	TRBV7-9	TRBJ1-1	.	few
TGTGCCAGCAGCCCCGCCTGGGACAGACTCTATGGCTACACCTTC	CASSPAWDRLYGYTF	TRBV11-1	TRBJ1-2	TRBD1	once
TGTGCCAGCAGCTTAGATAGTATCGGTCAAGGCTACACCTTC	CASSLDSIGQGYTF	TRBV7-9	TRBJ1-2	.	once
TGTGCCAGCAGCGGAACAGAGGGTGCTAGCGGGGTCTACAATGAGCAGTTCTTC	CASSGTEGASGVYNEQFF	TRBV9	TRBJ2-1	TRBD2	.
TGTGCCAGCAGATCCCCGGGACGGATCCACTACGAGCAGTACTTC	CASRSPGRIHYEQYF	TRBV6-5	TRBJ2-7	.	.
TGTGCCAGCTCACCGAAGGAGCTCTCCTATAATTCACCCCTCCACTTT	CASSPKELSYNSPLHF	TRBV18	TRBJ1-6	.	.
TGTGCCAGCAGCACCAGCGTGGGCGCTTACGAGACCCAGTACTTC	CASSTSVGAYETQYF	TRBV5-4	TRBJ2-5	.	.
TGTGCCAGCAGCCCCCGATCACAGGGGAATGAAGAGCAGTACTTC	CASSPRSQGNEEQYF	TRBV9	TRBJ2-7	TRBD1	.
TGTGCCACCAGCAGGGCAGCTAGCGGGAGGGTCAATGAGCAGTTCTTC	CATSRAASGRVNEQFF	TRBV15	TRBJ2-1	TRBD2	.
TGTGCCAGCAGCCATCAACAGGGCCAAGAGACCCAGTACTTC	CASSHQQGQETQYF	TRBV7-2	TRBJ2-5	.	.
TGTGCCAGCAGTGTGAATAGCGGGGGGGCCGGGGAGCTGTTTTTT	CASSVNSGGAGELFF	TRBV28	TRBJ2-2	TRBD2	once